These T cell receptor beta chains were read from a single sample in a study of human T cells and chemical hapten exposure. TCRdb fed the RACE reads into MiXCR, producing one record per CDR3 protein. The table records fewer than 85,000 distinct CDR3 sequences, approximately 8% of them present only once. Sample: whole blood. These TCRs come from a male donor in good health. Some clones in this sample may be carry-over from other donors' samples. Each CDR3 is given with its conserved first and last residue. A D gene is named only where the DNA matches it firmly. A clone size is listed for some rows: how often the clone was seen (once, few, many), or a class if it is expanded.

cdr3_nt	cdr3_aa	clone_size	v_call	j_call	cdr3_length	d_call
TGTGCCACCAGTTCGGGGAGGCCGCCCCCCTACGAGCAGTACTTC	CATSSGRPPPYEQYF	few	TRBV6-5	TRBJ2-7	15	-
TGTGCCAGCAGCTTAGGACACGCCAAAAACATTCGGTACTTC	CASSLGHAKNIRYF	-	TRBV7-2	TRBJ2-4	14	-
TGTGCCAGCAGTTACCTAATTACCCGAGAGACCCAGTACTTC	CASSYLITRETQYF	many	TRBV27	TRBJ2-5	14	-
TGTGCCAGCAGCGTAGCCGGTGATAGCAATCAGCCCCAGCATTTT	CASSVAGDSNQPQHF	-	TRBV9	TRBJ1-5	15	-
TGTGCCAGCAGTTTGGACAGGGGTTTGTCTCAGCCCCAGCATTTT	CASSLDRGLSQPQHF	few	TRBV6-2/TRBV6-3	TRBJ1-5	15	TRBD1
TGTGCCAGCAGCGAGCCTGCGGGGGGGTCCTACAATGAGCAGTTCTTC	CASSEPAGGSYNEQFF	-	TRBV9	TRBJ2-1	16	TRBD2
TGTGCCAGCAGCCAGGCGACAGGGTCCTTAGTTCGGGGCAATGAGCAGTTCTTC	CASSQATGSLVRGNEQFF	few	TRBV11-2	TRBJ2-1	18	TRBD1
TGCGCCAGCAGCTTGGCAGGGACAGCCTCCTACGAGCAGTACTTC	CASSLAGTASYEQYF	few	TRBV5-1	TRBJ2-7	15	TRBD1
TGTGCCAGCAGTACCAGGGGTCCTGAGCAGTTCTTC	CASSTRGPEQFF	-	TRBV12-3/TRBV12-4	TRBJ2-1	12	-
TGTGCCAGCAGCCTCCCCGGGAGCGGATCCAAAAACATTCAGTACTTC	CASSLPGSGSKNIQYF	many	TRBV12-3/TRBV12-4	TRBJ2-4	16	-
TGCAGTGCTAGAGATCTCACCTTCCAGGGGCGTTTGGGGGATGGCTACACCTTC	CSARDLTFQGRLGDGYTF	-	TRBV20-1	TRBJ1-2	18	-
TGTGCCAGCAGTACTGACAGCCGCGGGCGTACTGAAGCTTTCTTT	CASSTDSRGRTEAFF	-	TRBV6-5	TRBJ1-1	15	-
TGTGCCAGCAGCTTAAGACGGGACAGGGCCACTGAAGCTTTCTTT	CASSLRRDRATEAFF	-	TRBV5-5	TRBJ1-1	15	TRBD1
TGCAGTGCGCAGGGGGTAGCGGGGGTACCTCAAGAGACCCAGTACTTC	CSAQGVAGVPQETQYF	few	TRBV20-1	TRBJ2-5	16	TRBD2
TGTGCCAGCAGCTTGCCACAGGGGCCAGATACGCAGTATTTT	CASSLPQGPDTQYF	many	TRBV7-2	TRBJ2-3	14	TRBD1
TGTGCCAGCAGTTACTGGGTGAAGGAGGACACTGAAGCTTTCTTT	CASSYWVKEDTEAFF	many	TRBV6-6	TRBJ1-1	15	-
TGTGCCAGCAGCAGCTACGGGGAGCGGCCCCAGCATTTT	CASSSYGERPQHF	-	TRBV7-2	TRBJ1-5	13	-